This T cell receptor (beta chain) was identified during a study of TIL therapy for anti-PD-1-resistant metastatic lung cancer. Study in general: Patients had a median age of around 56 years (range roughly 38-85). Median tumor mutation burden was under 1.6 mutations per megabase. The study's findings and limits: TIL clonotype persistence in blood showed no apparent association with response.

The V segment lost 3 bases and the J segment 2 bases; nucleotides outside the gene matches: 3. This CDR3 region has 15 residues. Germline loops: CDR1 LNHDA, CDR2 SQIVND (reference sequence). This clone was seen a single time. No antigen is known for it. Time point described: pre-treatment sample, taken before nivolumab and TIL therapy. Enrollment ran from October 2017 to early 2020. Sequencing used immunoSEQ v3. This table comes from immunoSEQ multiplex PCR, and its TCRdb copy is limited to in-frame clones, with some not included. The profile covers tens of thousands of clones, with 80% to 90% appearing a single time and about 2.5% taken by the ten largest.

This TCR derives from a person aged 25-85 years with non-small cell lung cancer. The material was blood, obtained at baseline. The genes are TRBV19 and TRBJ2-3, with TRBD2 matching 9 bases. DNA of the CDR3: TGTGCCAGTAGTATCCTAGCGGGGCTCACAGATACGCAGTATTTT. Translating gives CASSILAGLTDTQYF.